This TCR beta chain was identified during a study of blood T cell repertoires in COVID-19. Germline V gene data show CDR1 as LGHDT and CDR2 as YNNKEL (reference sequence). The CDR3 runs to 17 residues. V dropped 1 base and J dropped 2 bases, with 17 bases sitting between them. Profiled with immunoSEQ multiplex PCR; TCRdb holds only in-frame clones, not every one. The table lists 40,000 to 55,000 clones, around nine tenths of them singletons. Sequenced: peripheral blood. The receptor comes from a human donor in a cohort sampled during active COVID-19. This rearrangement joins TRBV3-1 (or the pseudogene TRBV3-2) to TRBJ2-5, with a weak D call TRBD1 (5 bases). Here the CDR3 DNA reads TGTGCCAGCAGCCAAGTGTGGACAAGGGCCGAACAAGAGACCCAGTACTTC. Amino acids: CASSQVWTRAEQETQYF.